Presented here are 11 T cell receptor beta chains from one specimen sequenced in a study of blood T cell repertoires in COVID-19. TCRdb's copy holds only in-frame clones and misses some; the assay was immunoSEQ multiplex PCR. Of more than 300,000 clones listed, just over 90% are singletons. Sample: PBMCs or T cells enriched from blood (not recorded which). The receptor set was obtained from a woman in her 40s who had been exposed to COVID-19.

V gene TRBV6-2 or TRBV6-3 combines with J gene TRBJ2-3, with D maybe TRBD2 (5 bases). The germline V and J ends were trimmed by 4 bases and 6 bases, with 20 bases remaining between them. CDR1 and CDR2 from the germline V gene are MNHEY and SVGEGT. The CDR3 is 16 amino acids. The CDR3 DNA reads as TGTGCCAGCAGTTTCAGAGCGGAGTTCACCCCGGATACGCAGTATTTT. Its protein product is CASSFRAEFTPDTQYF.

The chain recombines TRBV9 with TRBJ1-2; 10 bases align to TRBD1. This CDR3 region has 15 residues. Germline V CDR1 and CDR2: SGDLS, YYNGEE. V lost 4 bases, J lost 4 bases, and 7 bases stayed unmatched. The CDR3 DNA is TGTGCCAGCAGCATAACGGACAGGGGGATCTATGGCTACACCTTC. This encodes CASSITDRGIYGYTF.

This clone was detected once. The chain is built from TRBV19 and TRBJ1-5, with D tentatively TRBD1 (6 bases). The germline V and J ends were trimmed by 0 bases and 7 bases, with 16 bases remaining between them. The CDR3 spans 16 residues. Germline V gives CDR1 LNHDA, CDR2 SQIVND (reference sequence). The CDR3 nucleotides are TGTGCCAGTAGTATAGAGGCAGGGGTGTTAAGGCAGCCCCAGCATTTT. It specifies CASSIEAGVLRQPQHF. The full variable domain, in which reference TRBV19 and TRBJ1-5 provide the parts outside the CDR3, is DGGITQSPKYLFRKEGQNVTLSCEQNLNHDAMYWYRQDPGQGLRLIYYSQIVNDFQKGDIAEGYSVSREKKESFPLTVTSAQKNPTAFYLCASSIEAGVLRQPQHFGDGTRLSIL.

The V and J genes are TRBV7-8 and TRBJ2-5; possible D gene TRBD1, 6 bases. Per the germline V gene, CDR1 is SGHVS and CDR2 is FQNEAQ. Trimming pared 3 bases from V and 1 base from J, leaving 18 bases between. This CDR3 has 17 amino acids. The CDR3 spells CASSLGAPTEIQETQYF. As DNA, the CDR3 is TGTGCCAGCAGCTTGGGGGCCCCAACAGAGATCCAAGAGACCCAGTACTTC.

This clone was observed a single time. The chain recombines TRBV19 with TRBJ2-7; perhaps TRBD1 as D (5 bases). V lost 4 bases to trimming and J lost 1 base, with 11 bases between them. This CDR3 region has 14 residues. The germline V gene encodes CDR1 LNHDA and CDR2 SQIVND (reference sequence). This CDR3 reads CASSRRQRSYEQYF. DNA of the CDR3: TGTGCCAGTAGTAGAAGACAGCGATCCTACGAGCAGTACTTC.

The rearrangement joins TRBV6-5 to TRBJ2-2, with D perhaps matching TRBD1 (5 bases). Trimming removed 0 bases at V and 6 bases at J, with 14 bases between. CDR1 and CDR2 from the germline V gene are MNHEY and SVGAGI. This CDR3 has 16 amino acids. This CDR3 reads CASSYSPYGASGELFF. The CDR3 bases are TGTGCCAGCAGTTACTCCCCCTATGGGGCATCCGGGGAGCTGTTTTTT.

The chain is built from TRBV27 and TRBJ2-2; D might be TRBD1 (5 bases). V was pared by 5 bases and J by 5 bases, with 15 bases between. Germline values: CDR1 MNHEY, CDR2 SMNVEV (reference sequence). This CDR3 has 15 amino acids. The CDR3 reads CASSQGFRRTGELFF. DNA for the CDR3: TGTGCCAGCAGTCAGGGATTTCGGCGGACCGGGGAGCTGTTTTTT.

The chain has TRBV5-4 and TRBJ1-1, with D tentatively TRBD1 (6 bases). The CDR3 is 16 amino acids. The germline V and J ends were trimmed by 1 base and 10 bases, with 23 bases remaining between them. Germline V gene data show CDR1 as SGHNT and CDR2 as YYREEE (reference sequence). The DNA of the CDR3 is TGTGCCAGCAGCTTGTACGGACAGTGGCGCACCCTCGGAGCTTTCTTT. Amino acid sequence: CASSLYGQWRTLGAFF.

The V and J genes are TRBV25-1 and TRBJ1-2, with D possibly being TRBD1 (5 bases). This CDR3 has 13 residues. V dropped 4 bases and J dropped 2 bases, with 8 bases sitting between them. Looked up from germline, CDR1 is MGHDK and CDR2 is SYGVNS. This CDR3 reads CASSGRGNYGYTF. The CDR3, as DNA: TGTGCCAGCAGTGGAAGGGGCAACTATGGCTACACCTTC.

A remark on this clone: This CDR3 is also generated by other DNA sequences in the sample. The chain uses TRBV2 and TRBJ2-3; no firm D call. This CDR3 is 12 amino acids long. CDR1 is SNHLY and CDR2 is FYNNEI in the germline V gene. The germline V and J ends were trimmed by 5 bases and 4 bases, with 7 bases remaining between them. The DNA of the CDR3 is TGTGCCAGCAGTCCTAGTTCAGATACGCAGTATTTT. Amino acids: CASSPSSDTQYF.

The CDR3, as DNA: TGCGCCCCCCGAGGGATGCCAATTAATCAGCCCCAGCATTTT. It is translated as CAPRGMPINQPQHF. The chain recombines TRBV10-2 with TRBJ1-5, with D hard to call. Germline CDR1 reads WSHSY; CDR2 reads SAAADI. V was shortened by 11 bases and J by 4 bases, with 18 bases between the two germline ends. The CDR3 is made up of 14 amino acids.